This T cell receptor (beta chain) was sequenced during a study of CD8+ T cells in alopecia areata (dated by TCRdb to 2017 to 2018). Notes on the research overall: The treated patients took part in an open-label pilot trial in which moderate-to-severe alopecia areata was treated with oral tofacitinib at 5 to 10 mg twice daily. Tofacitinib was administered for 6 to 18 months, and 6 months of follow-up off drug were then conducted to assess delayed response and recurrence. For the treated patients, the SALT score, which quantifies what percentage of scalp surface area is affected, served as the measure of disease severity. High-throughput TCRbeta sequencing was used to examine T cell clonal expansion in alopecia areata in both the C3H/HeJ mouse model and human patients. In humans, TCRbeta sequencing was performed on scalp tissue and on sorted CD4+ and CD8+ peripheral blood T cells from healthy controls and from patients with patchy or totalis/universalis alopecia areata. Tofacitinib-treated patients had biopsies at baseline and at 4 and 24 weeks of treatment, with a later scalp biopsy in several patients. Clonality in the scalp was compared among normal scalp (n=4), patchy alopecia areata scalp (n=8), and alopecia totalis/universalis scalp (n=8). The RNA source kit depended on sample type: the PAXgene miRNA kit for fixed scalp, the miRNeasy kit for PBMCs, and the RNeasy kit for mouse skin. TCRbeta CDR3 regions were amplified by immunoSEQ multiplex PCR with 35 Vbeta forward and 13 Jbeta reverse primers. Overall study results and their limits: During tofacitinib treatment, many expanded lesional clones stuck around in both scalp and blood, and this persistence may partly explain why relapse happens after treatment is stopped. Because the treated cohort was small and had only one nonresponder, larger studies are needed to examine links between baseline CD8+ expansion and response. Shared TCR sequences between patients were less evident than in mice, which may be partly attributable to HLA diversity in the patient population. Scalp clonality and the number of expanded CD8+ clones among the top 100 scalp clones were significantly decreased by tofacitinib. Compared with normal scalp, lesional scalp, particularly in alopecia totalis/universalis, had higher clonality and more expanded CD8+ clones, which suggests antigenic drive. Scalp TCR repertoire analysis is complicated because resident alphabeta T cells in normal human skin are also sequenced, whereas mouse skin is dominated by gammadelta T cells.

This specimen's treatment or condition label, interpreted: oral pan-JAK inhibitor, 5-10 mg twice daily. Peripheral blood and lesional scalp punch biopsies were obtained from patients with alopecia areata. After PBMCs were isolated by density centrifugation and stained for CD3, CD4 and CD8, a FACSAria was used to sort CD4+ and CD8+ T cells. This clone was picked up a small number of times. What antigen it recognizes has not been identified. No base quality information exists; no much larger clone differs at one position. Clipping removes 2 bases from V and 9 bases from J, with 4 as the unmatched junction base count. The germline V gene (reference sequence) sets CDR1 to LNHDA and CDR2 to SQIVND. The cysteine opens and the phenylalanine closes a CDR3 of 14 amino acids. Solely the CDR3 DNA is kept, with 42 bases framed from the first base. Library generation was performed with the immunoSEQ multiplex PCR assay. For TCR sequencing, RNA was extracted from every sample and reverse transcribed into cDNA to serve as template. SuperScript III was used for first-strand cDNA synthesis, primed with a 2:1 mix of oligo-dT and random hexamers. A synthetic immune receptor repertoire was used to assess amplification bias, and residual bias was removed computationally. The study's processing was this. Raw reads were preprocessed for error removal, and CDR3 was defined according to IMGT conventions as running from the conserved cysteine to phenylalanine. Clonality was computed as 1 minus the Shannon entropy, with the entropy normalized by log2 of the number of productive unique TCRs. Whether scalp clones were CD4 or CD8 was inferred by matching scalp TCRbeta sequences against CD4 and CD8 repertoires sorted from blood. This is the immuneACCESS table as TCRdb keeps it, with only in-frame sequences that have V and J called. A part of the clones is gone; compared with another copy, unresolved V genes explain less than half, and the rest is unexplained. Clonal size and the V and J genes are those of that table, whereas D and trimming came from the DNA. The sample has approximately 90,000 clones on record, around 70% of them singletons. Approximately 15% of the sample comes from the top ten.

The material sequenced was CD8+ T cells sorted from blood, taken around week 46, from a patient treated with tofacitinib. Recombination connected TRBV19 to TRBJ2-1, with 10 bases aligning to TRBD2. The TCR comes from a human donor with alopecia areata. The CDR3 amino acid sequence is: CASSIKAGGREQFF. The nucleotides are TGTGCCAGTAGTATAAAAGCGGGGGGGCGTGAGCAGTTCTTC.